This T cell receptor beta chain came from a study of cytotoxic CD8 clonotypes in ibrutinib-treated CLL. Overall study results and limits: Clonality measured at baseline exceeded age-matched healthy donors, tracking circulating CD8+ T-cell counts.

The method was immunoSEQ multiplex PCR; TCRdb's version includes in-frame clones alone and lacks a portion of them. The profile covers about 300,000 clones, with around 77% appearing a single time and roughly 5.7% taken by the ten largest. The CDR3 has 13 amino acids. Germline assignment: CDR1 MNHEY and CDR2 SVGAGI. V dropped 2 bases and J dropped 6 bases, with 10 bases sitting between them. This clone is a singleton in its sample. Its target is not known. The source material was PBMCs, sampled at disease progression, from a patient treated with ibrutinib. The chain is built from TRBV6-5 and TRBJ1-1; TRBD1 is a possible D gene (5 bases). This TCR derives from a human donor with chronic lymphocytic leukemia. CDR3 in DNA: TGTGCCAGCAGTTACGGGGGAGAGGCTGAAGCTTTCTTT. Protein: CASSYGGEAEAFF.